The next 7 T cell receptor beta chains were all read from a single sample in a study of cytomegalovirus exposure and HLA in healthy donors. The study ran its PCR with 60 Vbeta and 13 Jbeta primers. The repertoire was sequenced with immunoSEQ multiplex PCR; TCRdb's copy has only in-frame clones and lacks some. The repertoire holds around 110,000 clones, with approximately 81% as singletons. The sequencing sample was made of PBMCs. Every receptor here comes from a woman aged 30 to 39 in good health and CMV-seronegative.

Notes on this clone: At one end, the junction sequence differs from germline, possibly due to a read error. The chain couples TRBV15 to TRBJ2-7; 8 bases line up with TRBD2. The CDR3 is 16 amino acids. Germline CDR1 and CDR2: LNHNV and YYDKDF (reference sequence). The DNA of the CDR3 is TGTGCCACCAGCAGACCTCGAGCGGGAGCATCCTACGAGCAGCACTTC. Protein product: CATSRPRAGASYEQHF.

This clone qualifies as medium-sized. Other DNA sequences in the sample encode the same CDR3. V and J are TRBV5-4 and TRBJ2-7, with 13 bases aligning to TRBD2. CDR1 and CDR2 from the germline V gene are SGHNT and YYREEE (reference sequence). The V and J ends lost 4 bases and 2 bases, in that order; junction bases with no gene match: 3. This CDR3 region has 15 residues. The CDR3 here is CASSPGTSGTYEQYF. Written as DNA, the CDR3 is TGTGCCAGCAGCCCCGGGACTAGCGGGACCTACGAGCAGTACTTC.

The chain couples TRBV4-3 to TRBJ2-7, with 7 bases lining up with TRBD1. This CDR3 contains 14 residues. Germline V gene lookup returns CDR1 LGHNA and CDR2 YSLEER. Trimming removed 3 bases from V and 0 bases from J; junction bases left unmatched: 2. CDR3 loop: CASSQGTDSYEQYF. Here the CDR3 DNA reads TGCGCCAGCAGCCAGGGGACAGACTCCTACGAGCAGTACTTC.

This rearrangement joins TRBV30 to TRBJ1-2; TRBD1 aligns across 11 bases. Per the germline V gene, CDR1 is GTSNPN and CDR2 is SVGIG (reference sequence). V was clipped by 8 bases and J by 8 bases; unmatched bases: 7. The CDR3 consists of 12 residues. The CDR3 DNA follows: TGTGCCGCAGGACAGGGGGCGGGAGGCTACACCTTC. Encoded protein: CAAGQGAGGYTF. Using reference TRBV30 and TRBJ1-2 for the parts outside the CDR3, the full variable domain is SQTIHQWPATLVQPVGSPLSLECTVEGTSNPNLYWYRQAAGRGLQLLFYSVGIGQISSEVPQNLSASRPQDRQFILSSKKLLLSDSGFYLCAAGQGAGGYTFGSGTRLTVV.

This chain joins TRBV5-6 and TRBJ2-5; perhaps TRBD1 as D (5 bases). CDR1 is SGHDT and CDR2 is YYEEEE in the germline V gene. The CDR3 totals 16 residues. Trimming pared 1 base from V and 7 bases from J, leaving 20 bases between. The CDR3: CASSLFLGRVPRTQYF. The CDR3 DNA follows: TGTGCCAGCAGCTTGTTTTTGGGCAGGGTCCCTAGGACCCAGTACTTC.

The CDR3 spells CASSSTSGGSYEQYF. The DNA for the CDR3 is TGTGCCAGTAGTTCGACTAGCGGGGGGTCCTACGAGCAGTACTTC. The chain links TRBV19 to TRBJ2-7, with TRBD2 matching over 13 bases. The length of the CDR3 is 15 residues. CDR1 is LNHDA and CDR2 is SQIVND in the germline V gene (reference sequence). V lost 5 bases, J lost 1 base, and 2 bases stayed unmatched.

This clone showed up just once. The J gene is TRBJ2-3, the V gene TRBV19; 14 nucleotides line up with TRBD2. Per germline, CDR1 LNHDA and CDR2 SQIVND (reference sequence). With 0 bases clipped from V and 5 bases from J, the junction kept 7 bases outside the gene matches. There are 18 residues in the CDR3. The DNA of the CDR3 is TGTGCCAGTAGTATAGACTACAGAGGACTAGCGGGGGGAGATACGCAGTATTTT. Its translation: CASSIDYRGLAGGDTQYF.